This T cell receptor beta chain originates from a study of T cells after yellow fever vaccination (dated 2019 in TCRdb). Study-level background: The SMART-Seq v4 Ultra Low Input RNA kit was used to prepare libraries from fractions with low cell numbers. To track T-cell clones before and after primary and booster YFV17D yellow fever vaccination, bulk TCR alpha and beta repertoires were sequenced longitudinally. Two healthy male donors, one aged 18 to 29 and one aged 30 to 40 years, made up the cohort. Blood samples were taken at several timepoints before and after primary and secondary immunization, and bulk PBMC replicates and cell subsets were isolated. Broad study findings and their caveats: A small fraction of clonotypes showed up in both the CD4 and CD8 compartments, probably as a result of convergent recombination. Computational filtering was required because FACS-sorted repertoires could contain abundant contaminating clonotypes from the bulk population. Because only two donors were included in the study, the extent to which the findings can be generalized is limited. Most clones expanded after primary vaccination (96% of CD4 and roughly 91% of CD8) were re-detected after the booster, suggesting that broad memory maintenance occurred. The secondary T-cell response was found to be weaker but faster than the primary response, with a peak reached on day 5 rather than on day 15.

TCRdb lists the instrument as Illumina NovaSeq 6000. TCR cDNA was synthesized by 5'RACE template switching, which introduced a universal primer site and unique molecular identifiers. Priming of cDNA synthesis was performed from both the TCR alpha and TCR beta constant segments. Library amplification involved two PCR steps, and the second step added sample barcodes and sequencing adapters. Sequencing of libraries was performed on Illumina HiSeq 2500 (2x100 bp) or NovaSeq (2x150 bp). The study's own analysis went as follows. MIGEC handled demultiplexing of reads and collapsing into UMI consensus sequences, while MiXCR performed V(D)J alignment. Clonotypes responding to the vaccine were identified with edgeR on replicate PBMC samples, with the criteria of FDR below 0.01 and a log2 fold change above 5 up to day 15. Each bulk clonotype received a CD4 or CD8 identity based on whether the sequenced CD4 or CD8 repertoire contained that clonotype at higher abundance. The public reads were reprocessed in TCRdb via fastp at Q25 and MiXCR, keeping in-frame beta chains. Records with the same CDR3 protein are collapsed into one entry carrying the most frequent genes and DNA. These V and J calls rely on TCRdb rather than the paper's analysis. For this sample there are a few hundred thousand distinct CDR3 sequences; 8.5% to 10% appear just once. About 3.7% of the sample belongs to the ten largest clones.

CDR1 and CDR2 (SGHRS, YFSETQ) derive from the germline V gene. From V the trimming removes 4 bases and from J it removes 9 bases, while the gene matches leave 7 bases of the junction unaccounted for. The CDR3, from cysteine to phenylalanine, totals 15 residues. The read is trimmed to its CDR3 DNA, 45 bases read in frame from base 1. As for this clonotype: It lacks a known antigen. No much larger clonotype is one base removed from it; base qualities were not supplied.

In light of the paper, this sample's treatment or condition label describes: live attenuated yellow fever vaccine strain. A standard Ficoll-Paque protocol was used to isolate PBMCs from peripheral blood. Dynabeads CD4 and CD8 positive selection kits were used to isolate CD4 and CD8 T-cell fractions. RNA was extracted with TriZol from bulk PBMCs, CD4 and CD8 fractions, and dextramer-positive and dextramer-negative fractions. The receptor was derived from a young man who received the YFV17D yellow fever vaccine. The chain is assembled from TRBV5-1 and TRBJ2-1; 13 nucleotides in the junction match TRBD2. The source material was CD4+ T cells sorted from PBMCs, sampled 5 days after the yellow fever booster vaccination. The CDR3 region has the sequence CASSTGTSGASEQFF. The bases are TGCGCCAGCAGCACCGGGACTAGCGGGGCGAGTGAGCAGTTCTTC.